This is a list of T cell receptor beta chains from one sample in a study of radiotherapy plus CTLA-4 blockade in lung cancer. Profiling relied on immunoSEQ multiplex PCR, and the TCRdb table lists in-frame clones only, not all of them. The sample holds about 36,000 clones, approximately 85% seen once. Sequencing used peripheral blood, obtained from a patient treated with radiotherapy plus ipilimumab. Receptor source: a human donor with non-small cell lung cancer who had stable disease on radiotherapy plus ipilimumab. The CDR3 runs from the conserved cysteine through the conserved F or W. The D gene is left open where the match is weak. Part of the rows lack a size; the others show once, few, many or a class for expanded clones.

J gene: TRBJ2-5
D gene: TRBD2
clone size: NA
V gene: TRBV19
CDR3 protein: CASSIRGLAGGIQETQYF
CDR3 DNA: TGTGCCAGTAGTATCAGGGGCCTAGCGGGAGGAATCCAAGAGACCCAGTACTTC

J gene: TRBJ2-7
D gene: TRBD2
clone size: NA
V gene: TRBV14
CDR3 protein: CASSQVAGDEQYF
CDR3 DNA: TGTGCCAGCAGCCAAGTGGCGGGGGACGAGCAGTACTTC

J gene: TRBJ2-3
D gene: TRBD2
clone size: NA
V gene: TRBV29-1
CDR3 protein: CSADVLAGIDTQYF
CDR3 DNA: TGCAGCGCCGACGTACTAGCGGGCATAGATACGCAGTATTTT

J gene: TRBJ2-7
D gene: TRBD1
clone size: few
V gene: TRBV6-1
CDR3 protein: CASRDRGQYF
CDR3 DNA: TGTGCCAGCAGGGACAGGGGACAGTACTTC

J gene: TRBJ2-4
D gene: NA
clone size: NA
V gene: TRBV5-8
CDR3 protein: CASSLGGILAKNIQYF
CDR3 DNA: TGTGCCAGCAGCTTAGGAGGGATCCTAGCCAAAAACATTCAGTACTTC

J gene: TRBJ2-7
D gene: NA
clone size: once
V gene: TRBV28
CDR3 protein: CASSLRPPWGGSVGGGTYEQYF
CDR3 DNA: TGTGCCAGCAGTCTACGACCCCCTTGGGGTGGTTCGGTGGGAGGAGGAACATACGAGCAGTACTTC

J gene: TRBJ2-5
D gene: TRBD1
clone size: NA
V gene: TRBV10-3
CDR3 protein: CAISESGTVLQETQYF
CDR3 DNA: TGTGCCATCAGTGAGTCCGGGACAGTGCTACAAGAGACCCAGTACTTC

J gene: TRBJ2-2
D gene: NA
clone size: NA
V gene: TRBV5-6
CDR3 protein: CASSLRTRGELFF
CDR3 DNA: TGTGCCAGCAGCCTACGGACAAGAGGGGAGCTGTTTTTT

J gene: TRBJ2-7
D gene: NA
clone size: NA
V gene: TRBV2
CDR3 protein: CASSLRGDSYEQYF
CDR3 DNA: TGTGCCAGCAGTCTCAGGGGGGACTCCTACGAGCAGTACTTC

J gene: TRBJ2-3
D gene: NA
clone size: NA
V gene: TRBV19
CDR3 protein: CASSTNRIADTQYF
CDR3 DNA: TGTGCCAGTAGTACCAACAGGATCGCAGATACGCAGTATTTT

J gene: TRBJ1-1
D gene: TRBD1
clone size: NA
V gene: TRBV25-1
CDR3 protein: CASSDRPGTGGRATEAFF
CDR3 DNA: TGTGCCAGCAGTGATCGACCGGGGACAGGGGGACGAGCCACTGAAGCTTTCTTT

J gene: TRBJ2-7
D gene: NA
clone size: NA
V gene: TRBV5-1
CDR3 protein: CASSLKSDYSYEQYF
CDR3 DNA: TGCGCCAGCAGCTTGAAAAGCGACTACTCCTACGAGCAGTACTTC

J gene: TRBJ2-2
D gene: NA
clone size: once
V gene: TRBV4-1
CDR3 protein: CASKTSGTLNGELFF
CDR3 DNA: TGCGCCAGCAAAACTTCCGGGACACTAAACGGGGAGCTGTTTTTT

J gene: TRBJ2-5
D gene: NA
clone size: NA
V gene: TRBV30
CDR3 protein: CAWSVPAWSGQETQYF
CDR3 DNA: TGTGCCTGGAGTGTACCGGCCTGGTCGGGCCAAGAGACCCAGTACTTC

J gene: TRBJ1-1
D gene: NA
clone size: NA
V gene: TRBV27
CDR3 protein: CASSWVSGTEAFF
CDR3 DNA: TGTGCCAGCAGTTGGGTGAGCGGCACTGAAGCTTTCTTT

J gene: TRBJ2-3
D gene: NA
clone size: NA
V gene: TRBV7-8
CDR3 protein: CASSLEGDTSTDTQYF
CDR3 DNA: TGTGCCAGCAGCTTAGAGGGGGACACCAGCACAGATACGCAGTATTTT

J gene: TRBJ1-1
D gene: TRBD1
clone size: NA
V gene: TRBV9
CDR3 protein: CASSPGTGGLFNTEAFF
CDR3 DNA: TGTGCCAGCAGCCCCGGGACAGGCGGATTATTTAACACTGAAGCTTTCTTT

J gene: TRBJ2-7
D gene: TRBD2
clone size: NA
V gene: TRBV5-1
CDR3 protein: CASSSTSGTDEQYF
CDR3 DNA: TGCGCCAGCAGCTCGACTAGCGGGACCGACGAGCAGTACTTC

J gene: TRBJ2-7
D gene: NA
clone size: NA
V gene: TRBV4-3
CDR3 protein: CASSQDLKHEQYF
CDR3 DNA: TGCGCCAGCAGCCAAGATCTAAAGCACGAGCAGTACTTC

J gene: TRBJ2-7
D gene: NA
clone size: NA
V gene: TRBV7-2
CDR3 protein: CASSFFSRQSYEQYF
CDR3 DNA: TGTGCCAGCAGCTTCTTCAGCCGACAGAGCTACGAGCAGTACTTC

J gene: TRBJ1-3
D gene: TRBD1
clone size: NA
V gene: TRBV10-3
CDR3 protein: CAISPVGTGGAGNTIYF
CDR3 DNA: TGTGCCATCAGTCCTGTCGGGACAGGGGGCGCCGGAAACACCATATATTTT

J gene: TRBJ2-5
D gene: NA
clone size: NA
V gene: TRBV7-2
CDR3 protein: CASSFIQLLETQYF
CDR3 DNA: TGTGCCAGCAGCTTTATACAGCTGTTGGAGACCCAGTACTTC

J gene: TRBJ1-2
D gene: TRBD1
clone size: NA
V gene: TRBV18
CDR3 protein: CASSPSDRSNYGYTF
CDR3 DNA: TGTGCCAGCTCACCATCGGACAGGAGCAACTATGGCTACACCTTC

J gene: TRBJ2-7
D gene: NA
clone size: NA
V gene: TRBV19
CDR3 protein: CASSILGSSYEQYF
CDR3 DNA: TGTGCCAGTAGTATTCTTGGGAGCTCCTACGAGCAGTACTTC

J gene: TRBJ2-2
D gene: NA
clone size: NA
V gene: TRBV21-1
CDR3 protein: CASSKGDRGPFTGELFF
CDR3 DNA: TGTGCCAGCAGCAAAGGGGACAGGGGGCCTTTCACCGGGGAGCTGTTTTTT

J gene: TRBJ1-1
D gene: TRBD1
clone size: NA
V gene: TRBV29-1
CDR3 protein: CSAVGGDRVGTEAFF
CDR3 DNA: TGCAGCGCTGTAGGCGGGGACAGGGTCGGCACTGAAGCTTTCTTT

J gene: TRBJ2-3
D gene: NA
clone size: NA
V gene: TRBV5-1
CDR3 protein: CASSSTGTDTQYF
CDR3 DNA: TGCGCCAGCAGCTCGACAGGCACAGATACGCAGTATTTT

J gene: TRBJ2-1
D gene: TRBD2
clone size: NA
V gene: TRBV5-1
CDR3 protein: CASSPGLAGNEQFF
CDR3 DNA: TGCGCCAGCAGCCCGGGACTAGCGGGTAATGAGCAGTTCTTC

J gene: TRBJ1-1
D gene: TRBD1
clone size: NA
V gene: TRBV27
CDR3 protein: CASTRSGQGFTEAFF
CDR3 DNA: TGTGCCAGCACCCGATCGGGACAGGGATTCACTGAAGCTTTCTTT

J gene: TRBJ1-1
D gene: TRBD1
clone size: NA
V gene: TRBV2
CDR3 protein: CASRLPGQRMNTEAFF
CDR3 DNA: TGTGCCAGCAGACTTCCGGGACAGAGGATGAACACTGAAGCTTTCTTT

J gene: TRBJ2-2
D gene: TRBD2
clone size: NA
V gene: TRBV27
CDR3 protein: CASSHTLAGGNTGELFF
CDR3 DNA: TGTGCCAGCAGTCACACCCTAGCGGGAGGTAACACCGGGGAGCTGTTTTTT

J gene: TRBJ2-7
D gene: TRBD2
clone size: NA
V gene: TRBV6-5
CDR3 protein: CASSYEASGYTYEQYF
CDR3 DNA: TGTGCCAGCAGTTATGAGGCTAGCGGGTACACCTACGAGCAGTACTTC

J gene: TRBJ2-1
D gene: TRBD2
clone size: NA
V gene: TRBV5-1
CDR3 protein: CASSIGTSGRGEQFF
CDR3 DNA: TGCGCCAGCAGCATCGGGACTAGCGGGAGGGGTGAGCAGTTCTTC

J gene: TRBJ1-5
D gene: TRBD1
clone size: NA
V gene: TRBV27
CDR3 protein: CASSLSGQGGQPQHF
CDR3 DNA: TGTGCCAGCAGTTTATCCGGACAGGGGGGTCAGCCCCAGCATTTT

J gene: TRBJ2-7
D gene: NA
clone size: NA
V gene: TRBV28
CDR3 protein: CASSLFRGGSYEQYF
CDR3 DNA: TGTGCCAGCAGTTTATTTAGGGGGGGCTCCTACGAGCAGTACTTC

J gene: TRBJ2-7
D gene: NA
clone size: NA
V gene: TRBV19
CDR3 protein: CASSPGLPYEQYF
CDR3 DNA: TGTGCCAGTAGCCCGGGACTCCCCTACGAGCAGTACTTC

J gene: TRBJ1-1
D gene: NA
clone size: NA
V gene: TRBV2
CDR3 protein: CASIFEDSANTEAFF
CDR3 DNA: TGTGCCAGCATTTTTGAGGACAGCGCGAACACTGAAGCTTTCTTT

J gene: TRBJ2-3
D gene: NA
clone size: NA
V gene: TRBV11-2
CDR3 protein: CASSLLLASDTQYF
CDR3 DNA: TGTGCCAGCAGCTTACTACTAGCTTCCGATACGCAGTATTTT

J gene: TRBJ1-4
D gene: NA
clone size: NA
V gene: TRBV27
CDR3 protein: CASSFNTGTFNEKLFF
CDR3 DNA: TGTGCCAGCAGTTTCAATACAGGGACCTTTAATGAAAAACTGTTTTTT

J gene: TRBJ2-3
D gene: NA
clone size: NA
V gene: TRBV6-5
CDR3 protein: CASRSLALDTQYF
CDR3 DNA: TGTGCCAGCAGGTCACTAGCTTTAGATACGCAGTATTTT

J gene: TRBJ2-2
D gene: TRBD2
clone size: NA
V gene: TRBV2
CDR3 protein: CASSRAGGANTGELFF
CDR3 DNA: TGTGCCAGCAGCAGAGCGGGAGGGGCGAACACCGGGGAGCTGTTTTTT

J gene: TRBJ2-7
D gene: TRBD2
clone size: NA
V gene: TRBV11-2
CDR3 protein: CASSLNGRARYEQYF
CDR3 DNA: TGTGCCAGCAGCTTAAACGGGAGGGCGAGATACGAGCAGTACTTC

J gene: TRBJ1-3
D gene: NA
clone size: NA
V gene: TRBV20-1
CDR3 protein: CSARDPNTIYF
CDR3 DNA: TGCAGTGCTAGAGATCCGAACACCATATATTTT

J gene: TRBJ2-7
D gene: NA
clone size: NA
V gene: TRBV2
CDR3 protein: CASSEEGRDSYEQYF
CDR3 DNA: TGTGCCAGCAGTGAGGAAGGACGGGACTCCTACGAGCAGTACTTC

J gene: TRBJ2-3
D gene: NA
clone size: once
V gene: TRBV7-3
CDR3 protein: CASSFGGGSTDTQYF
CDR3 DNA: TGTGCCAGCAGCTTTGGTGGGGGGAGCACAGATACGCAGTATTTT

J gene: TRBJ2-3
D gene: TRBD2
clone size: NA
V gene: TRBV7-3
CDR3 protein: CASSLTAGGLDTQYF
CDR3 DNA: TGTGCCAGCAGCTTAACAGCGGGAGGGTTAGATACGCAGTATTTT

J gene: TRBJ1-1
D gene: NA
clone size: NA
V gene: TRBV7-6
CDR3 protein: CASSRTGNTEAFF
CDR3 DNA: TGTGCCAGCAGTCGAACAGGGAACACTGAAGCTTTCTTT

J gene: TRBJ2-3
D gene: TRBD2
clone size: once
V gene: TRBV4-3
CDR3 protein: CASSQDGAGGLNTQYF
CDR3 DNA: TGCGCCAGCAGCCAAGACGGGGCGGGAGGGCTGAATACGCAGTATTTT

J gene: TRBJ2-5
D gene: NA
clone size: NA
V gene: TRBV7-9
CDR3 protein: CASSLVSSQETQYF
CDR3 DNA: TGTGCCAGCAGCTTAGTTAGCAGTCAAGAGACCCAGTACTTC

J gene: TRBJ2-1
D gene: TRBD2
clone size: NA
V gene: TRBV7-9
CDR3 protein: CASSLGLAGSEQFF
CDR3 DNA: TGTGCCAGCAGCTTAGGGCTAGCGGGAAGTGAGCAGTTCTTC

J gene: TRBJ1-1
D gene: NA
clone size: once
V gene: TRBV4-1
CDR3 protein: CASSQGYSLNTEAFF
CDR3 DNA: TGCGCCAGCAGCCAAGGATATAGCTTAAACACTGAAGCTTTCTTT

J gene: TRBJ2-2
D gene: TRBD2
clone size: NA
V gene: TRBV6-5
CDR3 protein: CASSYSALAGAGELFF
CDR3 DNA: TGTGCCAGCAGTTACTCGGCCCTAGCGGGAGCCGGGGAGCTGTTTTTT

J gene: TRBJ2-7
D gene: TRBD2
clone size: NA
V gene: TRBV19
CDR3 protein: CASSLTSGARTYEQYF
CDR3 DNA: TGTGCCAGTAGTTTGACTAGCGGGGCGAGAACCTACGAGCAGTACTTC

J gene: TRBJ2-5
D gene: TRBD2
clone size: few
V gene: TRBV7-2
CDR3 protein: CASSSRGLAGSVGETQYF
CDR3 DNA: TGTGCCAGCAGCTCTAGGGGACTAGCGGGGTCTGTGGGAGAGACCCAGTACTTC

J gene: TRBJ2-5
D gene: NA
clone size: once
V gene: TRBV4-3
CDR3 protein: CASSAGPVQETQYF
CDR3 DNA: TGCGCCAGCAGCGCGGGGCCCGTTCAAGAGACCCAGTACTTC

J gene: TRBJ1-2
D gene: NA
clone size: NA
V gene: TRBV28
CDR3 protein: CASSSDYRVIGFGYTF
CDR3 DNA: TGTGCCAGCAGTTCGGATTACAGGGTGATAGGTTTTGGCTACACCTTC